The clone carrying this T cell receptor beta chain has a handful of counts. The antigen is unknown. These data come from a study of early T cells in non-severe SARS-CoV-2 infection. Background on the study: The chains were unpaired, and the sequenced material was bulk RNA from unsorted whole blood.

From the 5' RACE reads, TCRdb called clonotypes with MiXCR, one entry per CDR3 protein. The data hold more than 50,000 distinct CDR3 sequences, with 15% observed a single time. The CDR3 consists of 13 residues. Trimming took off 1 base at V and 1 base at J, with 1 base between the two ends. CDR1 SEHNR and CDR2 FQNEAQ come from the germline V gene (reference sequence). Regarding the study as a whole: A preference for anti-spike CD8 responses marked VDJdb matching, which missed private and CD4 specificities.

The chain couples TRBV7-9 to TRBJ2-2; D is unclear. Sequencing was performed on whole blood, taken at baseline. This sequence originates from an adult who was a healthcare worker with PCR-confirmed SARS-CoV-2 infection or an uninfected control (not recorded which). The CDR3: CASSLENTGELFF. The CDR3 coding sequence is TGTGCCAGCAGCTTAGAGAACACCGGGGAGCTGTTTTTT.